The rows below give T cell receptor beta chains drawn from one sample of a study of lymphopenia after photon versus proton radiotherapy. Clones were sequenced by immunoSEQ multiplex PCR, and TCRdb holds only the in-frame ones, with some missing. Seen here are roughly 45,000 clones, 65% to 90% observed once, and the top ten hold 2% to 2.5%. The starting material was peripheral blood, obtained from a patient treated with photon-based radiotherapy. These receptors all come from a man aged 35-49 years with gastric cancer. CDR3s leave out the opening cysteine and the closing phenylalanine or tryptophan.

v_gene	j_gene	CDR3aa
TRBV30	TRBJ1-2	AWGYPRAPGNYGYT
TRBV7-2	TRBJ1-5	ASSTRAGGNQPQH
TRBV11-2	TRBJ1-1	ASSLDSGPTEAF
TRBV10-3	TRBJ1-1	AISESRGGGTEAF
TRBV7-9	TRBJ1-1	ASRSGLTEAF
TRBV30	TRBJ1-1	AWSVSRGTEAF
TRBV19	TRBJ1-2	ASTNTGGPKGYT
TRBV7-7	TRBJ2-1	ASSPGTGKEDEQF
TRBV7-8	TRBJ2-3	ASSFSSGADTQY
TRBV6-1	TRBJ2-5	ASSLTSGGRETQY
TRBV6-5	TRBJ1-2	ASRIGVGYYGYT
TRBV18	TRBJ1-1	ASSPQGMNTEAF
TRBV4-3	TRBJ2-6	ASSQDFGLDGANVLT
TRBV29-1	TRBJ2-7	SVVDTYEQY
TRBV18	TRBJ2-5	ASSPPEKAGVQETQY